The entry that follows covers one TCR beta chain sequence. Its specificity is unknown. This entry comes from a study of cytomegalovirus exposure and HLA in healthy donors. Study results and limitations: Relative to equally common others, HLA-associated TCR beta chains showed greater clonal expansion in a later analysis. Per published accounts, TCR beta sequences correctly predicted the HLA-A and HLA-B alleles of most subjects.

CDR3 length: 12 amino acids. Germline values: CDR1 SGHRS, CDR2 YFSETQ. The germline V and J ends were trimmed by 0 bases and 6 bases, with 6 bases remaining between them. 13 Jbeta primers and 60 Vbeta primers were used for the PCR. Profiled with immunoSEQ multiplex PCR; TCRdb holds only in-frame clones, not every one. The profile shows 150,000 to 200,000 clones, around 78% of them singletons. Sequenced sample: PBMCs. The TCR sequence derives from a man aged 40-49 years in good health and CMV-seronegative. V and J are TRBV5-1 and TRBJ1-2, with a weak D call TRBD1 (5 bases). The CDR3 bases are TGCGCCAGCAGCTTGGCGGGGGATGGCTACACCTTC. This translates into CASSLAGDGYTF.